The 32 T cell receptor beta chains given below trace back to one sample, sequenced in a study of T-cell reconstitution after alpha-beta-depleted transplantation in children. Researchers prepared the TCRbeta library using unique molecular identifiers, the study reports. One entry per CDR3 protein, called by TCRdb with MiXCR from the PCR reads. This sample has 230,000 or so distinct CDR3 sequences, with about 8.8% found just once. The sample here was PBMCs from the stem cell graft donor, taken from the stem cell graft. The source of these receptors is a human donor who donated a stem cell graft to a child with SCID.

In its sample, this clonotype was seen many times. This chain connects TRBV12-3 or TRBV12-4 to TRBJ1-5; D is unclear. This CDR3 contains 13 residues. Trimming pared 1 base from V and 6 bases from J, leaving 7 bases between. The CDR3 DNA is TGTGCCAGCAGTTTAGGGGAGGTTCAGCCCCAGCATTTT. As protein: CASSLGEVQPQHF.

There are a few counts of this clonotype. A read error may explain this, as a much larger clone is one base away. The chain employs TRBV7-8 and TRBJ2-2; D possibly corresponds to TRBD1 (6 bases). The CDR3 spans 14 residues. The germline V gene encodes CDR1 SGHVS and CDR2 FQNEAQ. CDR3 amino acids: CASRPYTGTGVLFF. In DNA form, the CDR3 reads TGTGCCAGCAGGCCATATACAGGGACCGGGGTGCTGTTTTTT. The entire variable domain, with the rest obtained from reference TRBV7-8 and TRBJ2-2, is as follows: GAGVSQSPRYKVAKRGQDVALRCDPISGHVSLFWYQQALGQGPEFLTYFQNEAQLDKSGLPSDRFFAERPEGSVSTLKIQRTQQEDSAVYLCASRPYTGTGVLFFGEGSRLTVL.

This clonotype was counted at least ten times. The CDR3 coding sequence is TGCAGTGCTCGTTTTCCGGACCGGCTCGAGCAGTACTTC. It translates to CSARFPDRLEQYF. The chain is built from TRBV20-1 and TRBJ2-7; D ambiguous. Germline assignment: CDR1 DFQATT and CDR2 SNEGSKA (reference sequence). Trimming took off 5 bases at V and 6 bases at J, with 17 bases between the two ends. The CDR3 runs to 13 residues.

At least ten counts were recorded for this clonotype. V usage is TRBV7-2 and J usage is TRBJ2-7; D is ambiguous. Germline CDR1 reads SGHTA; CDR2 reads FQGNSA. V dropped 7 bases and J dropped 2 bases, with 15 bases sitting between them. The CDR3 runs 14 residues. In DNA, the CDR3 is TGTGCCAGCACCCTGATCACAGCCACCTACGAGCAGTACTTC. Its protein is CASTLITATYEQYF. Full variable domain (rest looked up from reference TRBV7-2 and TRBJ2-7): GAGVSQSPSNKVTEKGKDVELRCDPISGHTALYWYRQSLGQGLEFLIYFQGNSAPDKSGLPSDRFSAERTGGSVSTLTIQRTQQEDSAVYLCASTLITATYEQYFGPGTRLTVT.

The table lists this clonotype with many counts. The rearrangement joins TRBV5-1 to TRBJ2-1; 8 bases align to TRBD1. The CDR3 totals 16 residues. Germline CDR1 is SGHRS and CDR2 is YFSETQ. The V segment lost 4 bases and the J segment 5 bases; nucleotides outside the gene matches: 11. The CDR3 is CASSPPGTGANNEQFF. The CDR3 DNA reads as TGCGCCAGCAGCCCCCCCGGGACAGGAGCCAACAATGAGCAGTTCTTC.

This clonotype was recorded at least ten times. V gene TRBV7-3 combines with J gene TRBJ2-2; 10 bases align to TRBD2. The germline gives CDR1 SGHTA, CDR2 FQGTGA. The CDR3 runs to 18 residues. Trimming cost V 6 bases and J 0 bases; bases outside gene matches: 10. CDR3 protein: CASRARASGGPNTGELFF. The CDR3 coding sequence is TGTGCCAGCAGGGCTCGGGCTAGCGGGGGTCCGAACACCGGGGAGCTGTTTTTT.

This clonotype came up many times. The chain has TRBV3-1 and TRBJ2-1, with 8 nucleotides matching TRBD1. The CDR3 is 18 amino acids. Per the germline V gene, CDR1 is LGHDT and CDR2 is YNNKEL (reference sequence). The trim removed 4 bases at V and 1 base at J, leaving 12 bases unmatched. CDR3 sequence reads: CASSLTSAGGLSYNEQFF. The CDR3 DNA follows: TGTGCCAGCAGCCTAACTAGTGCAGGGGGCTTATCCTACAATGAGCAGTTCTTC.

In this sample, this clonotype turned up many times. The chain has TRBV12-3 or TRBV12-4 and TRBJ1-4; a possible D gene is TRBD1 (5 bases). The V gene lost 5 bases and the J gene lost 0 bases, with 13 bases spanning the gap. The CDR3 consists of 16 residues. CDR3 DNA sequence: TGTGCCAGCAGTCTTGGCGACAGTGCAACTAATGAAAAACTGTTTTTT. It specifies CASSLGDSATNEKLFF.

This clonotype was detected many times. The gene calls are TRBV18 and TRBJ1-6, with D perhaps TRBD1 (5 bases). V lost 3 bases and J 11 bases, leaving 20 bases between the germline ends. The CDR3 sequence is 16 residues long. Germline V gene data show CDR1 as KGHSH and CDR2 as LQKENI. As DNA, the CDR3 is TGTGCCAGCTCACCTCCCAGACAAGCGGGGACGGCACCCCTCCACTTT. This gives the protein CASSPPRQAGTAPLHF.

This clonotype was observed many times. The chain uses TRBV4-2 and TRBJ1-1; D is perhaps TRBD1 (5 bases). V shed 4 bases and J shed 7 bases, with 19 bases lying between them. Looked up from germline, CDR1 is LGHNA and CDR2 is YNFKEQ. The CDR3 has 15 amino acids. CDR3 protein: CASSPEPGQRGEAFF. In DNA form, the CDR3 reads TGTGCCAGCAGCCCGGAACCGGGCCAAAGGGGTGAAGCTTTCTTT.

There are many counts of this clonotype. V gene TRBV20-1 combines with J gene TRBJ1-2; 9 bases agree with TRBD1. CDR1 and CDR2 from the germline V gene are DFQATT and SNEGSKA (reference sequence). V was clipped by 6 bases and J by 7 bases; unmatched bases: 9. CDR3 length equals 13 residues. This CDR3 reads CSAPLTGGGGYTF. The CDR3, as DNA: TGCAGTGCCCCTCTGACAGGGGGAGGTGGCTACACCTTC.

In its sample, this clonotype was seen many times. The V and J genes are TRBV4-2 and TRBJ2-1; 7 bases match TRBD2. The CDR3 spans 16 residues. Germline trimming cut 0 bases from V and 2 bases from J; bases unmatched to any gene: 4. Germline V gives CDR1 LGHNA, CDR2 YNFKEQ. For the CDR3, the DNA is TGTGCCAGCAGCCAAGAGCCTAGCGGAACCTACAATGAGCAGTTCTTC. This gives the protein CASSQEPSGTYNEQFF.

Ten or more counts support this clonotype. The chain couples TRBV5-6 to TRBJ1-2; D perhaps matches TRBD1 (6 bases). The CDR3 runs 12 residues. The V and J ends lost 6 bases and 3 bases respectively, with 9 bases between them. The germline gives CDR1 SGHDT, CDR2 YYEEEE. The CDR3 bases are TGTGCCAGCAAAGCAGGGGACTATGGCTACACCTTC. Its translation is CASKAGDYGYTF. The full variable domain, rest sourced from reference TRBV5-6 and TRBJ1-2, is DAGVTQSPTHLIKTRGQQVTLRCSPKSGHDTVSWYQQALGQGPQFIFQYYEEEERQRGNFPDRFSGHQFPNYSSELNVNALLLGDSALYLCASKAGDYGYTFGSGTRLTVV.

This clonotype was detected ten times or more. The chain joins TRBV6-5 to TRBJ1-1; the D is unclear. The V gene lost 6 bases and the J gene lost 0 bases, with 8 bases spanning the gap. CDR1 MNHEY and CDR2 SVGAGI come from the germline V gene. The CDR3 sequence is 13 residues long. The CDR3 bases are TGTGCCAGCAGCCGTAGTTTGAACACTGAAGCTTTCTTT. This translates into CASSRSLNTEAFF.

This clonotype was seen ten or more times. The J gene is TRBJ1-1, the V gene TRBV10-3, with D perhaps TRBD1 (5 bases). V shed 4 bases and J shed 4 bases, with 13 bases lying between them. The length of the CDR3 is 14 residues. From germline, CDR1 is ENHRY and CDR2 SYGVKD. The CDR3 DNA follows: TGTGCCATCAGTGTTGGGGCTTCGGGCACTGAAGCTTTCTTT. This codes for CAISVGASGTEAFF.

This clonotype was observed many times. The chain employs TRBV7-9 and TRBJ1-5; D perhaps matches TRBD1 (5 bases). There are 15 residues in the CDR3. V lost 4 bases, J lost 7 bases, and 17 bases lay in between. Germline V gives CDR1 SEHNR, CDR2 FQNEAQ (reference sequence). CDR3 sequence reads: CASSSSGLAGQPQHF. As DNA, the CDR3 is TGTGCCAGCAGCTCCTCAGGGTTAGCCGGGCAGCCCCAGCATTTT.

About this clonotype itself: Given the absence of the conserved phenylalanine or tryptophan at the CDR3 end, a read error is likely. The chain combines TRBV2 with TRBJ2-3; D is possibly TRBD1 (5 bases). Germline lookup yields CDR1 SNHLY and CDR2 FYNNEI. Trimming removed 4 bases at V and 2 bases at J, with 16 bases between. The CDR3 has 16 residues. Written as DNA, the CDR3 is TGTGCCAGCAGTGCATCAGCGACAGACTTCACAGATACGCAGTATTAT. This encodes CASSASATDFTDTQYY.

This clonotype was counted many times. The genes are TRBV29-1 and TRBJ2-3; a possible D gene is TRBD2 (6 bases). This CDR3 is built from 14 residues. V lost 6 bases, J lost 6 bases, and 19 bases lay in between. Germline CDR1 is SQVTM and CDR2 is ANQGSEA. For the CDR3, the DNA is TGCAGCGTACTTACGCCCGTCGGGGGTGATACGCAGTATTTT. This codes for CSVLTPVGGDTQYF.

This clonotype was counted at least ten times. J is TRBJ2-5 and V is TRBV20-1; 8 positions agree with TRBD1. This CDR3 spans 13 amino acids. Germline trimming cut 5 bases from V and 5 bases from J; bases unmatched to any gene: 7. Germline CDR1 reads DFQATT; CDR2 reads SNEGSKA (reference sequence). The CDR3 is CSAPDRVSETQYF. CDR3 bases: TGCAGTGCTCCGGACAGGGTCTCTGAGACCCAGTACTTC.

This clonotype has ten or more counts. The genes are TRBV4-3 and TRBJ2-2, with D possibly being TRBD2 (6 bases). Trimming removed 0 bases from V and 2 bases from J, with 13 bases in between. The CDR3 extends over 17 amino acids. CDR1 and CDR2 (germline): LGHNA, YSLEER. This chain's CDR3 is CASSQELWGTNTGELFF. Written as DNA, the CDR3 is TGCGCCAGCAGCCAAGAGTTGTGGGGGACTAACACCGGGGAGCTGTTTTTT.

This clonotype was picked up many times. The chain couples TRBV13 to TRBJ1-1; tentative D call: TRBD1 (5 bases). The CDR3 length is 14 residues. V lost 5 bases and J 4 bases, leaving 14 bases between the germline ends. Germline CDR1 is PRHDT and CDR2 is FYEKMQ (reference sequence). The CDR3 nucleotides read TGTGCCAGCAGCCGAGGGGAGTTATCCACTGAAGCTTTCTTT. Translation gives CASSRGELSTEAFF. The full variable domain, rest sourced from reference TRBV13 and TRBJ1-1, is AAGVIQSPRHLIKEKRETATLKCYPIPRHDTVYWYQQGPGQDPQFLISFYEKMQSDKGSIPDRFSAQQFSDYHSELNMSSLELGDSALYFCASSRGELSTEAFFGQGTRLTVV.

This clonotype was counted at least ten times. The rearrangement joins TRBV20-1 to TRBJ1-4, with TRBD1 matching 7 bases. This CDR3 has 14 amino acids. J was trimmed by 5 bases and V by 2 bases; bases with no gene match: 5. Germline values: CDR1 DFQATT, CDR2 SNEGSKA (reference sequence). CDR3 nucleotides: TGCAGTGCTAGACGTGGGACAGAAAATGAAAAACTGTTTTTT. This sequence encodes CSARRGTENEKLFF.

At least ten counts were recorded for this clonotype. The V call is TRBV29-1, the J call TRBJ1-3, with 9 bases fitting TRBD1. CDR3 length: 13 residues. In germline, CDR1 is SQVTM, CDR2 ANQGSEA. Losses at the gene ends were 6 bases for V and 8 bases for J; bases not matched to a gene: 8. CDR3 nucleotide sequence: TGCAGCGTCCTCGGGACAGGGAGAGACACCATATATTTT. Its translation: CSVLGTGRDTIYF.

This clonotype was counted many times. For the CDR3, the DNA is TGTGCCAGCAGCTCGTTAAAGGGACCCCAAGAGACCCAGTACTTC. Translating gives CASSSLKGPQETQYF. This chain connects TRBV11-2 to TRBJ2-5; D might be TRBD1 or TRBD2, each matching 5 bases. V gave up 4 bases and J gave up 1 base, with 13 bases separating them. This CDR3 is built from 15 residues. Germline values: CDR1 SGHAT, CDR2 FQNNGV.

This clonotype showed up many times. The chain uses TRBV5-1 and TRBJ1-5; 7 bases are a match to TRBD1. CDR3 length equals 14 residues. V was clipped by 7 bases and J by 4 bases; unmatched bases: 8. Germline CDR1 and CDR2: SGHRS and YFSETQ. CDR3 DNA: TGCGCCAGCTCGCCGGGACAGCCTAATCAGCCCCAGCATTTT. Translated: CASSPGQPNQPQHF. The variable domain in full, with the rest retrieved from reference TRBV5-1 and TRBJ1-5, is KAGVTQTPRYLIKTRGQQVTLSCSPISGHRSVSWYQQTPGQGLQFLFEYFSETQRNKGNFPGRFSGRQFSNSRSEMNVSTLELGDSALYLCASSPGQPNQPQHFGDGTRLSIL.

V usage is TRBV29-1 and J usage is TRBJ1-2; the D is unclear. Trimming took off 4 bases at V and 3 bases at J, with 12 bases between the two ends. The CDR3 spans 13 residues. Germline CDR1 and CDR2: SQVTM and ANQGSEA. CDR3 residues: CSVVVGWDYGYTF. CDR3 in DNA: TGCAGCGTTGTGGTGGGGTGGGACTATGGCTACACCTTC.

This clonotype appeared many times. V is TRBV5-1 and J is TRBJ2-3, with 7 bases identical to TRBD1. The V gene end was trimmed by 4 bases and the J gene end by 2 bases; junction bases not matched to a gene: 7. CDR1 and CDR2 from the germline V gene are SGHRS and YFSETQ. This CDR3 has 15 residues. Here the CDR3 reads CASSGFTGDTDTQYF. CDR3 DNA sequence: TGCGCCAGCAGCGGATTCACAGGGGACACAGATACGCAGTATTTT.

This clonotype came up many times. The V call is TRBV5-5, the J call TRBJ2-7; D is unclear. This CDR3 contains 12 residues. V shed 1 base and J shed 2 bases, with 4 bases lying between them. Germline CDR1 SGHKS, CDR2 YYEKEE (reference sequence). CDR3 in DNA: TGTGCCAGCAGCTTGCCCACCTACGAGCAGTACTTC. It encodes CASSLPTYEQYF. Filled out from reference TRBV5-5 and TRBJ2-7, the complete variable domain reads DAGVTQSPTHLIKTRGQQVTLRCSPISGHKSVSWYQQVLGQGPQFIFQYYEKEERGRGNFPDRFSARQFPNYSSELNVNALLLGDSALYLCASSLPTYEQYFGPGTRLTVT.

This clonotype occurred many times. The gene calls are TRBV10-3 and TRBJ1-5, with D possibly matching TRBD1 (6 bases). The germline V gene has CDR1 ENHRY and CDR2 SYGVKD. The CDR3 is made up of 16 amino acids. V lost 0 bases and J 6 bases, leaving 15 bases between the germline ends. This CDR3 is CAISESAGGAVQPQHF. In DNA, the CDR3 is TGTGCCATCAGTGAGTCGGCGGGGGGGGCGGTTCAGCCCCAGCATTTT.

This clonotype was recorded many times. V usage is TRBV7-3 and J usage is TRBJ1-1, with 8 bases fitting TRBD1. CDR3 length: 15 residues. Germline V gene sequence: CDR1 SGHTA, CDR2 FQGTGA. J was trimmed by 3 bases and V by 5 bases; bases with no gene match: 8. Here the CDR3 DNA reads TGTGCCAGCAGCGCCCAAGGACAGGGCTACACTGAAGCTTTCTTT. Its translation: CASSAQGQGYTEAFF.

The chain recombines TRBV4-1 with TRBJ2-5; 11 bases align to TRBD2. The CDR3 length is 15 residues. V trimming: 4 bases; J trimming: 3 bases; junction bases outside the gene matches: 4. The V gene's germline CDR1 is MGHRA and CDR2 YSYEKL. The CDR3 loop is CASSLGLAEEETQYF. The CDR3 nucleotides read TGCGCCAGCAGCCTGGGACTAGCGGAAGAAGAGACCCAGTACTTC.

This clonotype has ten or more counts. In nucleotides, the CDR3 is TGTGCCAGCAGCTCACAGACGAACACTGAAGCTTTCTTT. Amino acids: CASSSQTNTEAFF. V is TRBV7-6 and J is TRBJ1-1; the D is unclear. In germline, CDR1 is SGHVS, CDR2 FNYEAQ. CDR3 size: 13 residues. The ends were cut back, 4 bases at V and 1 base at J, with 7 bases in the middle. The variable domain in full, completed from reference TRBV7-6 and TRBJ1-1, reads GAGVSQSPRYKVTKRGQDVALRCDPISGHVSLYWYRQALGQGPEFLTYFNYEAQQDKSGLPNDRFSAERPEGSISTLTIQRTEQRDSAMYRCASSSQTNTEAFFGQGTRLTVV.